This TCR beta chain was documented in a study of shared clonotypes between healthy human individuals. Study-wide context: CD4 naive and memory got three plates each, CD8 naive two, CD8 memory one. Study conclusions and caveats: Incompleteness in sorted-subset sequencing, despite large depth, was shown by rarefaction. Generally, naive subsets came out with larger estimated richness than memory subsets.

A word on this clone: The antigen is not known.

Profiling relied on immunoSEQ multiplex PCR, and the TCRdb table lists in-frame clones only, not all of them. The table has around 2.1 million clones, approximately 96% seen once. The CDR3 has 14 amino acids. V lost 8 bases, J lost 6 bases, and 12 bases stayed unmatched. CDR1 and CDR2 from the germline V gene are SGHDN and FVKESK. The rearrangement joins TRBV14 to TRBJ2-7, with 8 bases identical to TRBD2. Sequenced sample: naive CD4+ T cells sorted from blood. The subset here: CD45RA+ positively selected. The TCR sequence derives from a man aged 18 to 30 in good health. The chain's CDR3 is CASSASGLRVEQYF. The DNA for the CDR3 is TGTGCCAGCTCGGCTAGCGGGCTCAGGGTCGAGCAGTACTTC.